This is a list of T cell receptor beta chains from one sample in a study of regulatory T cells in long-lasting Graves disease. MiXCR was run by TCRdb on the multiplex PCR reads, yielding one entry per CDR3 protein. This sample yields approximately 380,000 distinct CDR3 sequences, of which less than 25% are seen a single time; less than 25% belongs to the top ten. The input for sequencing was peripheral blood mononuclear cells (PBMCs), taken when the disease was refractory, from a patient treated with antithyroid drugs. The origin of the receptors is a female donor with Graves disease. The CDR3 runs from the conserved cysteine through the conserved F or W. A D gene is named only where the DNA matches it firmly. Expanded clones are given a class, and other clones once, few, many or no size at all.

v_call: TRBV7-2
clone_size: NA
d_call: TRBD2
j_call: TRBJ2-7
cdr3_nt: TGTGCCAGCAGCCCTGGGACTAGCGTGGCCTACGAGCAGTACTTC
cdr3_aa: CASSPGTSVAYEQYF

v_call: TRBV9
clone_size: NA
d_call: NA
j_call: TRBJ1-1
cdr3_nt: TGTGCCAGCAGCGTAGATGGGTATGAAGCTTTCTTT
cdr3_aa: CASSVDGYEAFF

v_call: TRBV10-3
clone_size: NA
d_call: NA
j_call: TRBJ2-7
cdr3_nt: TGTGCCATCAGTGAGTCTGTGGCTGATCCTATAGAGCAGTACTTC
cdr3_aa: CAISESVADPIEQYF

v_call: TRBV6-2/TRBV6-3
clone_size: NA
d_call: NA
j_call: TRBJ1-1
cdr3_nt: TGTGCCAGCAGTGAAGTTCCGGGGAACACTGAAGCTTTCTTT
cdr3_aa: CASSEVPGNTEAFF

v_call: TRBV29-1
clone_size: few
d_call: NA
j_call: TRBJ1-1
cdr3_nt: TGCAGCGTTGCAGTGAGTAAGGGTGAAGCTTTCTTT
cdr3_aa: CSVAVSKGEAFF

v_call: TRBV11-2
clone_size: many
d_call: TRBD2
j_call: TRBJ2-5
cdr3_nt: TGTGCCAGCAGCTTCGGGACTAGCGGGACCCAAGAGACCCAGTACTTC
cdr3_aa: CASSFGTSGTQETQYF

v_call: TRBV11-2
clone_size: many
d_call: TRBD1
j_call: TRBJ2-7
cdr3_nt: TGTGCCAGCAGCTCCCCGGACAGGGGAGGGCCCGAGCAGTACTTC
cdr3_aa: CASSSPDRGGPEQYF

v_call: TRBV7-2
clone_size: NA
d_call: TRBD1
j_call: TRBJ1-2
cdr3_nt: TGTGCCAGCAGCTTAGTAGAACAGGGGGCTTCTAGTGGCTACACCTTC
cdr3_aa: CASSLVEQGASSGYTF

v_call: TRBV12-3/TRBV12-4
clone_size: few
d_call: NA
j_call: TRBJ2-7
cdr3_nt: TGTGCCAGCAGTTTAATCGGGAGCGAGCAGTACTTC
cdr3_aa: CASSLIGSEQYF

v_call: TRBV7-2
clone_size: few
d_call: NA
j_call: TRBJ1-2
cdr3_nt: TGTGCCAGCAGCTCTCAGCAGGCGCCTGGCTATGGCTACACCTTC
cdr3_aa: CASSSQQAPGYGYTF

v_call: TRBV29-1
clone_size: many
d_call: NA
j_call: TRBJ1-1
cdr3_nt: TGCAGCGTAGACTCACTGGACGGCAACACTGAAGCTTTCTTT
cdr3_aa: CSVDSLDGNTEAFF

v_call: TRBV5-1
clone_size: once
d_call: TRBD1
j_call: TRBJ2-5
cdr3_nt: TGCGCCAGCAGCTTTACAGGGGGAGGAAGAGAGACCCAGTACTTC
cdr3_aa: CASSFTGGGRETQYF

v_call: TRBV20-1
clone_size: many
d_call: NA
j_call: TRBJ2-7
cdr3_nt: TGCAGTGCCGAGACTGAATCCTACGAGCAGTACTTC
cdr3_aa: CSAETESYEQYF

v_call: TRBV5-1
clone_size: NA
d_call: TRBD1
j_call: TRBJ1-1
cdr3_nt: TGCGCCAGCAGCTTGGGGGGTAGGACAGGGGGCGCCCAAGCTTTCTTT
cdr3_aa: CASSLGGRTGGAQAFF

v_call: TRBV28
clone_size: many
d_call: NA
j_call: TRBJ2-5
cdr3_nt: TGTGCCAGCAGTTTCCTACAACGAGGTGCAGAGACCCAGTACTTC
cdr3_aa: CASSFLQRGAETQYF

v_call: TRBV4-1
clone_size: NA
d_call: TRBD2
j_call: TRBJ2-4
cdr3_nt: TGCGCCAGCAGCCACACGGGACTAGACATTCAGTACTTC
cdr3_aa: CASSHTGLDIQYF

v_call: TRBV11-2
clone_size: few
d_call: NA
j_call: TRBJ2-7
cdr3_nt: TGTGCCAGCAGCGAGAGGGTCAGCGAGCAGTACTTC
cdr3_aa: CASSERVSEQYF

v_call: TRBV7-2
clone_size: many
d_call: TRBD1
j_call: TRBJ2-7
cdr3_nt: TGTGCCAGCAGCATCCACGGACAGGGGCTGGGGGAGCAGTACTTC
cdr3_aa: CASSIHGQGLGEQYF

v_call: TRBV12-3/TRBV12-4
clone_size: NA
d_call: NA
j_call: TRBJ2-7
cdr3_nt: TGTGCCAGCAGTTTAGGTTTGGAGAAGTACTTC
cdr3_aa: CASSLGLEKYF

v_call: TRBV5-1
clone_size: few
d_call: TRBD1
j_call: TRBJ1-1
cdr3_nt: TGCGCCAGCAGCTCCGGGACAGGGGGGAGCACTGAAGCTTTCTTT
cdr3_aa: CASSSGTGGSTEAFF

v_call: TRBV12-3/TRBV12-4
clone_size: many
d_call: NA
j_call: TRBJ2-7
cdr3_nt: TGTGCCAGCAGCTCAGTCCCCTACGAGCAGTACTTC
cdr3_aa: CASSSVPYEQYF

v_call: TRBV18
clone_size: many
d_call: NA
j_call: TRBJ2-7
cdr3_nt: TGTGCCAGCTCATCAGGGTTCGAGCAGTACTTC
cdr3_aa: CASSSGFEQYF

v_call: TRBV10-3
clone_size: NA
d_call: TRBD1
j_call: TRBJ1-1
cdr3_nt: TGTGCCATCAGTGAGGAGGCAGGGGGGAGGTACACTGAAGCTTTCTTT
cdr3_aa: CAISEEAGGRYTEAFF

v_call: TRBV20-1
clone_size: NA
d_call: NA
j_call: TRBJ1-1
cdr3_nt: TGCAGTGCTAGAAGACAGCGGATAGCTTTCTTT
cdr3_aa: CSARRQRIAFF

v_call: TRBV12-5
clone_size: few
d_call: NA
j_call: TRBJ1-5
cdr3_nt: TGTGCTAGTGGTTTCGGAGGGAGCCAGCCCCAGCATTTT
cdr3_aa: CASGFGGSQPQHF

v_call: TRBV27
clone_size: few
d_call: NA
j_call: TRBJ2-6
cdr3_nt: TGTGCCAGCAGTCACCCGACACCTTCTGGGGCCAACGTCCTGACTTTC
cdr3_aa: CASSHPTPSGANVLTF

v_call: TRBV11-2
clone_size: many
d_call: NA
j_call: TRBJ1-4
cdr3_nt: TGTGCCAGCAGCTTAGGGTGGTTAGCTAATGAAAAACTGTTTTTT
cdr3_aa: CASSLGWLANEKLFF

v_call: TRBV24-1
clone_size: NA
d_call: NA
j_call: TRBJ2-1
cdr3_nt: TGTGCCACCAGTGAAGTCTCCGCCTCCTACAATGAGCAGTTCTTC
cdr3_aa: CATSEVSASYNEQFF

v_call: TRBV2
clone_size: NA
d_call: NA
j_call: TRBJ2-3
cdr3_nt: TGTGCCAGCCTTGATGTTGGGGGGGCGAGGTCAGATACGCAGTATTTT
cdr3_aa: CASLDVGGARSDTQYF

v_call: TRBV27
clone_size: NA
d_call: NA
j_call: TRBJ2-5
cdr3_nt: TGTGCCAGCAGTTTATCAAGGGGCCTCAAGACCCAGTACTTC
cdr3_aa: CASSLSRGLKTQYF

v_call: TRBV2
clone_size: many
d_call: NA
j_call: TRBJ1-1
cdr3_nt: TGTGCCAGCAAGGGGGATGGTGAGGTCACTGAAGCTTTCTTT
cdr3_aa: CASKGDGEVTEAFF

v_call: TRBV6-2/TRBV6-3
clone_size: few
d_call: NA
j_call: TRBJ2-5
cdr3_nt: TGTGCCAGCAGTTACGCTGCGTTTGAAGAGACCCAGTACTTC
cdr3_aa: CASSYAAFEETQYF

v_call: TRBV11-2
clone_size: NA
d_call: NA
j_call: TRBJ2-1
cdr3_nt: TGTGCCAGCAGCTTAGGGATCGGTGAGCAGTTCTTC
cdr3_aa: CASSLGIGEQFF

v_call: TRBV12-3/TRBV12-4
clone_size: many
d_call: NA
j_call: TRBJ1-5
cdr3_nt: TGTGCCAGCACCTTAGGGGGGGACGGGCAGCCCCAGCATTTT
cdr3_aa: CASTLGGDGQPQHF

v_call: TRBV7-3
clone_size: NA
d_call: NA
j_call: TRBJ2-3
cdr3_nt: TGTGCCAGCAGCCCTTCGATGGGCGGAGGCACAGATACGCAGTATTTT
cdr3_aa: CASSPSMGGGTDTQYF

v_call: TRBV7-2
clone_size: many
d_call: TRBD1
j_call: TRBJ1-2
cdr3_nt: TGTGCCAGCAGCTTAGGACAGGGGATCTACACCTTC
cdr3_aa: CASSLGQGIYTF

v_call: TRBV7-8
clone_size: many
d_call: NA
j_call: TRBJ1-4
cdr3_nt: TGTGCCAGCAGCTGGCGCAGTGAAAAACTGTTTTTT
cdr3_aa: CASSWRSEKLFF

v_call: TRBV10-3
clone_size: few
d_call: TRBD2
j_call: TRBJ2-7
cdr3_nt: TGTGCCATCAGTGATAGACTAGCGGGGAACTCCTACGAGCAGTACTTC
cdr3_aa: CAISDRLAGNSYEQYF

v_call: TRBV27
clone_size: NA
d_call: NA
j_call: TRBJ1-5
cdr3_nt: TGTGCCAGCAGGGAACGTGTGTATCAGCCCCAGCATTTT
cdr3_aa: CASRERVYQPQHF

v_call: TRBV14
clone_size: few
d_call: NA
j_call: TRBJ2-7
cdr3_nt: TGTGCCAGCAGCCGACTGGAAGCTCGTCCCTACGAGCAGTACTTC
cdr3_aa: CASSRLEARPYEQYF

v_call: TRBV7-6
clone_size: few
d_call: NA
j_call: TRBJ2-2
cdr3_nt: TGTGCCAGCAGTAGAGAGGCCACCTCGAACACCGGGGAGCTGTTTTTT
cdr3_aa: CASSREATSNTGELFF

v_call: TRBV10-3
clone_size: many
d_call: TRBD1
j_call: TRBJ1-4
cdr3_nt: TGTGCCATCAGTTCTCGACAGGGTGGGAGCGAAAAACTGTTTTTT
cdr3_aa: CAISSRQGGSEKLFF

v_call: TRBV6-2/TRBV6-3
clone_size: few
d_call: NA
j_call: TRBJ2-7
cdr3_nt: TGTGCCAGCAGTGAAGCGGGACAGAGCTACGAGCAGTACTTC
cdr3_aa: CASSEAGQSYEQYF

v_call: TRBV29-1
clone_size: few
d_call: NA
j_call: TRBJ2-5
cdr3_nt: TGCAGCGTGGCCAGGGACACTAGGTTGGAGACCCAGTACTTC
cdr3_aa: CSVARDTRLETQYF

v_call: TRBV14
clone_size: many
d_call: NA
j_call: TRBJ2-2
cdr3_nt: TGTGCCAGCAGCCAAGATACGGCCGCCGGGGAGCTGTTTTTT
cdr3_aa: CASSQDTAAGELFF

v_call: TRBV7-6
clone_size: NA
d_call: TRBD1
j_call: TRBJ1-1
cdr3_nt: TGTGCCAGCAGCTTGGGACAGGGGTGGACTGAAGCTTTCTTT
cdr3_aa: CASSLGQGWTEAFF

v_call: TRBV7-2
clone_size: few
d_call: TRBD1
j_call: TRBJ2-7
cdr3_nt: TGTGCCAGCAGCTTAGCACAGGGGGCAGAGCGCCCGAGCTCCTACGAGCAGTACTTC
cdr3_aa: CASSLAQGAERPSSYEQYF

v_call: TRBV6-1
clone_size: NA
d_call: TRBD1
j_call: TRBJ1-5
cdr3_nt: TGTGCCACCGGGACAGGGCCTGGTCAGCCCCAGCATTTT
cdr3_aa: CATGTGPGQPQHF

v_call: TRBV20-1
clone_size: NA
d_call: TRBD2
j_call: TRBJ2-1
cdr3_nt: TGCAGTGCCGAGGGAGGACTAGGCTACAATGAGCAGTTCTTC
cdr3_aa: CSAEGGLGYNEQFF

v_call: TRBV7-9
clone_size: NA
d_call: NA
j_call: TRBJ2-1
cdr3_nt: TGTGCCAGCAGCTCGAGGGAGGTCATCGGGAATGAGCAGTTCTTC
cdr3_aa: CASSSREVIGNEQFF

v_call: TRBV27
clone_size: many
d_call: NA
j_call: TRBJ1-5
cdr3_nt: TGTGCCAGCAGTTTATGGGGGAACAATCAGCCCCAGCATTTT
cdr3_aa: CASSLWGNNQPQHF

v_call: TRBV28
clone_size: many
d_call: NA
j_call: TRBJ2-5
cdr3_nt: TGTGCCAGCAGTCCGGACAGCGATTTCCTGGAGACCCAGTACTTC
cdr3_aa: CASSPDSDFLETQYF

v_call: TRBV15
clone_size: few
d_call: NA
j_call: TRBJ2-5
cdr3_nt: TGTGCCACCAGCACCCGGGGGCTCCAAGAGACCCAGTACTTC
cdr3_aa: CATSTRGLQETQYF

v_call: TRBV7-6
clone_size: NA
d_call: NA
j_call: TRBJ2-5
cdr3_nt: TGTGCCAGCAGCTTGGACTACTCCCAAGAGACCCAGTACTTC
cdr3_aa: CASSLDYSQETQYF

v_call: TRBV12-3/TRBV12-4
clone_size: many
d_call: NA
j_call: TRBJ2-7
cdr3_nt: TGTGCCAGCAGGTCCCTCTCCTACGAGCAGTACTTC
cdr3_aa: CASRSLSYEQYF

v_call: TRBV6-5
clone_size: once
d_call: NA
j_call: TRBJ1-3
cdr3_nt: TGTGCCAGCAGTTACGGGGGCAGCCTCTCTGGAAACACCATATATTTT
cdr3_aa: CASSYGGSLSGNTIYF

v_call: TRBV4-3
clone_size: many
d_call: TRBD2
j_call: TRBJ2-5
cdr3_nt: TGCGCCAGCAGCCAAGACCCTAGCGGGAGACAAGAGACCCAGTACTTC
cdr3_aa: CASSQDPSGRQETQYF

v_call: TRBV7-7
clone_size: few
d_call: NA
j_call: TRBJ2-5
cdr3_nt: TGTGCTAGCAGCCCGATTAGAGTAGGAGAGACCCAGTACTTC
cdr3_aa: CASSPIRVGETQYF

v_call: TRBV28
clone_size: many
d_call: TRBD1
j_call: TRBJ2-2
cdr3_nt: TGTGCCAGCAGTTTTGTCGGACAGGGGGGCGGGGAGCTGTTTTTT
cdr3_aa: CASSFVGQGGGELFF

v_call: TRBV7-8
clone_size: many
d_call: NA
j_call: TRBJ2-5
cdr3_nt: TGTGCCAGCAGCCCACACATTAAGACCCAGTACTTC
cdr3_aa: CASSPHIKTQYF